Below, one T cell receptor beta chain is given with its context. The antigen remains undetermined. A junction boundary mismatches the germline segment, possibly from a read error. The data derive from a study of tumor-infiltrating lymphocytes in primary liver carcinoma. Study overall: Recorded tumor stage was T1-T3 N0M0, with diameters of about 4 to 10 cm. Regarding the study as a whole: Tumor-blood pairs (like tumor-adjacent pairs) overlapped less than tumor region pairs did. Owing to bulk unsorted samples, no comparison was made between CD4+ and CD8+ repertoires.

TCR beta cDNA was reverse-transcribed from 400 to 500 ng of total RNA. The reaction used a constant-region primer and ProtoScript II reverse transcriptase. ARM-PCR was slightly modified, and three nested multiplex PCR rounds with it gave rise to the TCR beta libraries. Running 10 cycles apiece, the first two PCR rounds relied on TRBV1-TRBV30 forward primers together with a C-beta reverse primer. TCRdb passed the multiplex PCR reads through MiXCR, listing each CDR3 protein once. In the table there are 250,000 to 350,000 distinct CDR3 sequences, about three fifths of which are singletons. CDR3 length: 13 residues. Germline lookup yields CDR1 SGHVS and CDR2 FQNEAQ. RNA was extracted from whole blood without cell sorting, alongside germline DNA.

What was sequenced was peripheral blood. This rearrangement joins TRBV7-8 to TRBJ2-3; D is ambiguous. This clonotype was sampled from a woman in her 30s with primary liver carcinoma and hepatitis B virus infection. In DNA, the CDR3 is TGTGCCAGCAGCTTATCCTTCACAGATACGAAGTATTTT. It specifies CASSLSFTDTKYF.